The T cell receptor (beta chain) described here comes from a study of T cells in Graves' hyperthyroidism and ophthalmopathy. The overall study: Peripheral blood samples were taken at initial diagnosis, prior to any treatment.

Overall study results and limits: From stable hyperthyroidism, ophthalmopathy was set apart by a 13 V-J model.

The CDR3 covers 9 residues. Trimming removed 4 bases from V and 13 bases from J, with 10 bases in between. Per the germline V gene, CDR1 is DFQATT and CDR2 is SNEGSKA (reference sequence). Graves' hyperthyroidism without ophthalmopathy progression within 18 months was termed stable. Those patients with uncontrolled infection, other autoimmune disease, pregnancy or lactation were excluded. This clonotype was counted at least ten times. Antigen specificity is unknown. TCR beta CDR3 regions were amplified from RNA. First-round RT-PCR with HTBI primers amplified the TCR CDR3 region. TCRdb ran MiXCR on the multiplex PCR reads and lists one entry per CDR3 protein. This sample has about 180,000 distinct CDR3 sequences, with 17% found just once.

This chain links TRBV20-1 with TRBJ1-2; D call uncertain. Sequencing was performed on blood. This receptor was obtained from a woman between 50 and 59 years old with Graves' hyperthyroidism. The CDR3 is CSAMDRPTF. The CDR3 DNA reads TGCAGTGCTATGGACCGGCCCACCTTC.